Listed below are T cell receptor beta chains from one sample, sequenced in a study of T cell changes during pregnancy in multiple sclerosis. Sequencing used immunoSEQ multiplex PCR; TCRdb keeps in-frame clones, though not all of them. Of tens of thousands of clones listed, roughly nine tenths are singletons. The material sequenced was CD4+ T cells from peripheral blood mononuclear cells, taken in the third trimester of pregnancy. These receptors were taken from a female donor in good health, enrolled as a control in a pregnancy study. CDR3s include the opening cysteine and the closing phenylalanine or tryptophan.

CAWSVKGADNQPQHF	TRBV30	TRBJ1-5
CASNVMRTGELFF	TRBV11-3	TRBJ2-2
CASSPRLAGKRADTQYF	TRBV7-3	TRBJ2-3
CASSQGQNYGYTF	TRBV11-3	TRBJ1-2
CAWGLAGASSYEQYF	TRBV30	TRBJ2-7
CASSRGLGQRGIYGYTF	TRBV5-1	TRBJ1-2
CAWSGPRQGAGELFF	TRBV30	TRBJ2-2
CASRAGGGGIDTQYF	TRBV2	TRBJ2-3
CASSKLTGYFSYEQYF	TRBV21-1	TRBJ2-7
CASSLAGTGAGADTQYF	TRBV4-1	TRBJ2-3
CASSMLQPEGTDTQYF	TRBV19	TRBJ2-3
CASSPGLITDTQYF	TRBV5-1	TRBJ2-3
CASSERVGHSGNTIYF	TRBV6-4	TRBJ1-3
CSADSSTEAFF	TRBV20-1	TRBJ1-1
CAWSAGTGLYQPQHF	TRBV30	TRBJ1-5
CASSLDKTYEQYF	TRBV5-1	TRBJ2-7
CASSSNREDTEAFF	TRBV5-4	TRBJ1-1
CASSQVLGAESNTEAFF	TRBV4-1	TRBJ1-1
CAWSVGGYEKLFF	TRBV30	TRBJ1-4
CASSSDRESEQYF	TRBV7-3	TRBJ2-7
CASSQDHQQVSGNTIYF	TRBV4-2	TRBJ1-3
CAISDGQANTEAFF	TRBV10-3	TRBJ1-1
CASSYRVTSGNTIYF	TRBV2	TRBJ1-3
CASSWGQGSYEQYF	TRBV5-4	TRBJ2-7
CASSSGLAETQYF	TRBV5-6	TRBJ2-5
CASSLVAGLAGGTYEQYF	TRBV5-6	TRBJ2-7
CASSLRDLDYGYTF	TRBV13	TRBJ1-2
CASSTYRAAGNTIYF	TRBV7-2	TRBJ1-3
CASSLGTGRGSRPLHF	TRBV7-9	TRBJ1-6
CAWSLTRTSGGPNTGELFF	TRBV30	TRBJ2-2
CASSLGTGMYSNQPQHF	TRBV5-1	TRBJ1-5
CAPQGAHTDTQYF	TRBV7-3	TRBJ2-3
CASSYTGPPSNTEAFF	TRBV6-5	TRBJ1-1
CASSTGGGPSTDTQYF	TRBV19	TRBJ2-3
CASSQSPDQPQHF	TRBV4-3	TRBJ1-5
CTSSYSAAQGNYGYTF	TRBV6-5	TRBJ1-2
CASRVGGVGYTF	TRBV6-5	TRBJ1-2
CAWSVLWGGVDTQYF	TRBV30	TRBJ2-3
CASSPSGSSYNSPLHF	TRBV5-5	TRBJ1-6
CAWSRTQAGNTIYF	TRBV30	TRBJ1-3
CASSPTLAGGGYTF	TRBV18	TRBJ1-2
CASSSDRESYTF	TRBV7-2	TRBJ1-2
CASSSGAGELFF	TRBV7-2	TRBJ2-2
CASSPGLSNQPQHF	TRBV2	TRBJ1-5
CASSVRTSGKISGEQYF	TRBV5-6	TRBJ2-7
CASSGDGGLGQPQHF	TRBV5-1	TRBJ1-5
CASRPGLAGGSTYNEQFF	TRBV19	TRBJ2-1
CASSRGQGDQPQHF	TRBV5-1	TRBJ1-5
CASSPSGGTGELFF	TRBV11-2	TRBJ2-2
CAWGFSGANVLTF	TRBV30	TRBJ2-6
CASSSTGGRTEAFF	TRBV7-6	TRBJ1-1
CASSLGGEGRRETQYF	TRBV7-2	TRBJ2-5